These T cell receptor beta chains were read from a single sample in a study of T cell responses to AZD1222 COVID-19 vaccine. Sequenced by immunoSEQ multiplex PCR; TCRdb stores in-frame clones only, minus some. The data contain about 160,000 clones, around 89% of them singletons. This sample comprised peripheral blood, obtained on day 0 of AZD1222 vaccination. The receptors here all came from an adult in good health. Both conserved end residues are part of each CDR3. A D gene is named only where the DNA matches it firmly. A clone size is listed for some rows: how often the clone was seen (once, few, many), or a class if it is expanded.

abundance: once
d_gene: NA
v_gene: TRBV7-8
j_gene: TRBJ2-3
CDR3nt: TGTGCCAGCAGCTCCGAAAACAGAAGTGACGTCTTCCCTGGCACAGATACGCAGTATTTT
CDR3aa: CASSSENRSDVFPGTDTQYF

abundance: NA
d_gene: NA
v_gene: TRBV20-1
j_gene: TRBJ1-5
CDR3nt: TGCAGTGCTAGTATTAATAGCAATCAGCCCCAGCATTTT
CDR3aa: CSASINSNQPQHF

abundance: few
d_gene: TRBD2
v_gene: TRBV7-9
j_gene: TRBJ2-3
CDR3nt: TGTGCCAGCAGCTTTCGAATAGCGGGGAGCACAGATACGCAGTATTTT
CDR3aa: CASSFRIAGSTDTQYF

abundance: few
d_gene: NA
v_gene: TRBV7-2
j_gene: TRBJ1-2
CDR3nt: TGTGCCAGCAGCTTAAAGGGAATCTATGGCTACACCTTC
CDR3aa: CASSLKGIYGYTF

abundance: NA
d_gene: TRBD1
v_gene: TRBV18
j_gene: TRBJ1-1
CDR3nt: TGTGCCAGCTCACCACCGACAGGGGGCCACACTGAAGCTTTCTTT
CDR3aa: CASSPPTGGHTEAFF

abundance: NA
d_gene: NA
v_gene: TRBV6-5
j_gene: TRBJ2-7
CDR3nt: TGTGCCAGCACCCTGGGAGAGCTTTCCTACGAGCAGTACTTC
CDR3aa: CASTLGELSYEQYF

abundance: once
d_gene: NA
v_gene: TRBV28
j_gene: TRBJ1-2
CDR3nt: TGTGCCAGCAGTCTGTCGAGGGACTACACCTTC
CDR3aa: CASSLSRDYTF

abundance: NA
d_gene: NA
v_gene: TRBV5-1
j_gene: TRBJ1-2
CDR3nt: TGCGCCAGCAGCCGGGCGACGGGGCCTAACTATGGCTACACCTTC
CDR3aa: CASSRATGPNYGYTF

abundance: NA
d_gene: NA
v_gene: TRBV18
j_gene: TRBJ1-6
CDR3nt: TGTGCCAGCTCACCCCAGGCAGGGAGAACCTATAATTCACCCCTCCACTTT
CDR3aa: CASSPQAGRTYNSPLHF

abundance: NA
d_gene: NA
v_gene: TRBV14
j_gene: TRBJ2-7
CDR3nt: TGTGCCAGCAGCCAAGTTGGAGGGTGGGTCGAGCAGTACTTC
CDR3aa: CASSQVGGWVEQYF

abundance: NA
d_gene: NA
v_gene: TRBV20-1
j_gene: TRBJ1-6
CDR3nt: TGCAGTGCTAGGGGGGTAAATTCGGCATTT
CDR3aa: CSARGVNSAF

abundance: few
d_gene: NA
v_gene: TRBV3-1/TRBV3-2
j_gene: TRBJ1-2
CDR3nt: TGTGCCAGCAGCCAAGCTTCCAGGGGAGGGGGCTACACCTTC
CDR3aa: CASSQASRGGGYTF

abundance: NA
d_gene: TRBD1
v_gene: TRBV7-9
j_gene: TRBJ1-6
CDR3nt: TGTGCCAGCAGCTGGGACAGGGGGTACGGTTCACCCCTCCACTTT
CDR3aa: CASSWDRGYGSPLHF

abundance: once
d_gene: NA
v_gene: TRBV28
j_gene: TRBJ1-6
CDR3nt: TGTGCCAGCAGTTGGGGACGGTCTAATTCACCCCTCCACTTT
CDR3aa: CASSWGRSNSPLHF

abundance: once
d_gene: NA
v_gene: TRBV6-2/TRBV6-3
j_gene: TRBJ1-3
CDR3nt: TGTGCCAGCAGGCCTACAGGGACTGGAAACACCATATATTTT
CDR3aa: CASRPTGTGNTIYF

abundance: NA
d_gene: NA
v_gene: TRBV28
j_gene: TRBJ2-7
CDR3nt: TGTGCCAGCAGTAGTTTGGTGATAGGCGGACAGCAAGGGGTTAAGCCCGTCCAAACCTACGAGCAGTACTTC
CDR3aa: CASSSLVIGGQQGVKPVQTYEQYF

abundance: NA
d_gene: NA
v_gene: TRBV6-5
j_gene: TRBJ1-4
CDR3nt: TGTGCCAGCAGTTCTCTAGGGGGGACTAATGAAAAACTGTTTTTT
CDR3aa: CASSSLGGTNEKLFF

abundance: NA
d_gene: TRBD2
v_gene: TRBV14
j_gene: TRBJ2-7
CDR3nt: TGTGCCAGCAGCCAAGGGGGGACTAGCGGGAGAGCCAACTACGAGCAGTACTTC
CDR3aa: CASSQGGTSGRANYEQYF

abundance: NA
d_gene: NA
v_gene: TRBV12-3/TRBV12-4
j_gene: TRBJ1-6
CDR3nt: TGTGCCAGCACCCACATAACTGGGGCCCTCCACTTT
CDR3aa: CASTHITGALHF

abundance: NA
d_gene: NA
v_gene: TRBV19
j_gene: TRBJ2-1
CDR3nt: TGTGCCAGTAGTACGAGAGGGAATGAGCAGTTCTTC
CDR3aa: CASSTRGNEQFF

abundance: NA
d_gene: TRBD2
v_gene: TRBV7-2
j_gene: TRBJ2-2
CDR3nt: TGTGCCAGCAGCCTAGGACTAGCTGGTGCCGGGGAGCTGTTTTTT
CDR3aa: CASSLGLAGAGELFF

abundance: NA
d_gene: TRBD1
v_gene: TRBV18
j_gene: TRBJ1-1
CDR3nt: TGTGCCAGCTCACCGGGACAGGTGAACACTGAAGCTTTCTTT
CDR3aa: CASSPGQVNTEAFF